The rows below give T cell receptor beta chains drawn from one sample of a study of OX40 agonist ivuxolimab in advanced cancers. Method: immunoSEQ multiplex PCR; TCRdb's copy keeps in-frame clones and lacks some. The table shows some 71,000 clones, with 84% occurring only once. The specimen was CD4+ or CD8+ T cells sorted from blood, collected in a trial of the OX40 agonist ivuxolimab. The source is an adult with an advanced solid tumor such as melanoma, head and neck, liver or kidney cancer. Both conserved end residues are part of each CDR3. The D gene is left open where the match is weak. Only some rows state a clone size, as once, few, many or a class for expanded clones.

size	J	D	V	CDR3	DNA
.	TRBJ2-2	.	TRBV4-3	CASSRGEGTGELFF	TGCGCCAGCAGCCGAGGGGAAGGGACCGGGGAGCTGTTTTTT
.	TRBJ1-3	.	TRBV10-3	CAISDPTGRTAGNTIYF	TGTGCCATCAGTGACCCCACAGGGCGGACAGCTGGAAACACCATATATTTT
few	TRBJ1-2	TRBD1	TRBV5-1	CASSFSTGRDYGYTF	TGCGCCAGCAGCTTCTCGACAGGGAGAGACTATGGCTACACCTTC
.	TRBJ1-5	.	TRBV10-2	CASSELFSAGSQPQHF	TGCGCCAGCAGTGAACTTTTTAGTGCTGGTTCGCAGCCCCAGCATTTT
.	TRBJ2-7	.	TRBV28	CASSDYEQYF	TGTGCCAGCAGTGACTACGAGCAGTACTTC
.	TRBJ2-3	TRBD1	TRBV6-5	CASSYRTGTDTQYF	TGTGCCAGCAGTTACCGGACAGGGACAGATACGCAGTATTTT
.	TRBJ1-5	TRBD1	TRBV19	CASSRDRNQPQHF	TGTGCCAGTAGTAGGGACAGAAACCAGCCCCAGCATTTT
.	TRBJ2-5	.	TRBV2	CASSELQETQYF	TGTGCCAGCAGTGAACTTCAAGAGACCCAGTACTTC
.	TRBJ2-3	.	TRBV19	CASSISAGMSTDTQYF	TGTGCCAGTAGTATTTCTGCAGGGATGTCCACAGATACGCAGTATTTT
.	TRBJ2-3	TRBD1	TRBV15	CATSRDRGPADTQYF	TGTGCCACCAGCAGAGACAGGGGGCCGGCAGATACGCAGTATTTT
.	TRBJ2-5	TRBD1	TRBV18	CASSSGQGETQYF	TGTGCCAGCTCATCAGGACAGGGGGAGACCCAGTACTTC
.	TRBJ2-3	.	TRBV11-3	CASSPGKETDTQYF	TGTGCCAGCAGCCCCGGTAAAGAAACAGATACGCAGTATTTT
.	TRBJ2-1	.	TRBV19	CASSMDGEGYNEQFF	TGTGCCAGTAGTATGGATGGAGAGGGCTACAATGAGCAGTTCTTC
.	TRBJ1-2	TRBD1	TRBV10-3	CAIRGAGTGEGSNYGYTF	TGTGCCATCAGGGGAGCCGGGACAGGGGAAGGGTCTAACTATGGCTACACCTTC
.	TRBJ1-5	.	TRBV19	CASGSGADQPQHF	TGTGCCAGTGGATCAGGGGCCGATCAGCCCCAGCATTTT
.	TRBJ1-2	TRBD1	TRBV19	CASSMGDREVYGYTF	TGTGCCAGTAGTATGGGGGACAGGGAGGTCTATGGCTACACCTTC
once	TRBJ2-1	TRBD1	TRBV5-1	CASSLGAGGNEQFF	TGCGCCAGCAGCTTGGGGGCAGGGGGCAATGAGCAGTTCTTC
.	TRBJ1-4	.	TRBV10-3	CAITGAGRDATNEKLFF	TGTGCCATCACGGGCGCAGGTCGCGACGCAACTAATGAAAAACTGTTTTTT
.	TRBJ2-1	TRBD2	TRBV30	CAWSVRGSGRALGHNEQFF	TGTGCCTGGAGTGTACGGGGGAGCGGGAGGGCCCTCGGGCACAATGAGCAGTTCTTC
.	TRBJ1-6	TRBD1	TRBV27	CASRNLLGGSSYNSPLHF	TGTGCCAGCAGGAACCTGCTAGGGGGCAGCTCCTATAATTCACCCCTCCACTTT
.	TRBJ1-4	.	TRBV14	CASSQDEGLFRSVVNEKLFF	TGTGCCAGCAGCCAAGATGAGGGTTTGTTCAGGTCCGTTGTTAATGAAAAACTGTTTTTT
.	TRBJ2-7	.	TRBV11-2	CASSLDLRAYEQYF	TGTGCCAGCAGCTTAGATCTCCGAGCCTACGAGCAGTACTTC
.	TRBJ2-3	TRBD2	TRBV6-5	CASRTSGRGDTQYF	TGTGCCAGCCGAACTAGCGGGAGAGGAGATACGCAGTATTTT
.	TRBJ1-1	.	TRBV5-6	CASSLVGANTEAFF	TGTGCCAGCAGCTTGGTCGGGGCGAACACTGAAGCTTTCTTT
few	TRBJ1-1	.	TRBV29-1	CSVTGTNTEAFF	TGCAGCGTAACAGGTACGAACACTGAAGCTTTCTTT
.	TRBJ2-7	.	TRBV11-2	CASSLEGTSGYF	TGTGCCAGCAGCTTAGAGGGGACCTCTGGGTACTTC
.	TRBJ2-3	.	TRBV6-1	CASNGGTDTQYF	TGTGCCAGCAATGGGGGAACAGATACGCAGTATTTT
.	TRBJ1-6	.	TRBV11-2	CASSLQGYNSPLHF	TGTGCCAGCAGCTTACAGGGCTATAATTCACCCCTCCACTTT
.	TRBJ1-4	.	TRBV7-9	CASSPQSAGGNEKLFF	TGTGCCAGCAGCCCTCAATCGGCGGGGGGAAATGAAAAACTGTTTTTT
.	TRBJ2-3	TRBD2	TRBV28	CASSLSLAGATDTQYF	TGTGCCAGCAGTTTATCGCTAGCGGGTGCTACAGATACGCAGTATTTT
.	TRBJ2-1	.	TRBV19	CASSRGVQLPLYNEQFF	TGTGCCAGTAGTCGCGGGGTACAACTGCCCCTCTACAATGAGCAGTTCTTC
.	TRBJ1-2	.	TRBV14	CASSQDRTAFYGYTF	TGTGCCAGCAGCCAAGATAGAACCGCGTTCTATGGCTACACCTTC
.	TRBJ2-7	.	TRBV7-9	CASTLPGLYEQYF	TGTGCCAGCACCTTACCGGGTCTTTACGAGCAGTACTTC
.	TRBJ2-1	TRBD2	TRBV10-3	CAIWEGRNEQFF	TGTGCCATCTGGGAGGGCAGGAATGAGCAGTTCTTC
.	TRBJ2-1	.	TRBV27	CASSFTSYNEQFF	TGTGCCAGCAGTTTTACCTCCTACAATGAGCAGTTCTTC
.	TRBJ1-6	TRBD1	TRBV7-2	CASRSLGQGTSPLHF	TGTGCCAGCAGATCTCTCGGACAGGGCACCTCACCCCTCCACTTT
few	TRBJ2-7	TRBD2	TRBV9	CASSETSGYEQYF	TGTGCCAGCAGCGAGACTAGCGGGTACGAGCAGTACTTC
.	TRBJ2-7	.	TRBV6-1	CASRRSGGLNEQYF	TGTGCCAGCAGGCGGTCCGGGGGTTTAAACGAGCAGTACTTC
.	TRBJ1-2	.	TRBV20-1	CRAYGYTF	TGCAGGGCTTATGGCTACACCTTC
.	TRBJ1-2	.	TRBV25-1	CASSPPRDFDYGYTF	TGTGCCAGCAGTCCCCCTAGGGACTTCGACTATGGCTACACCTTC
.	TRBJ2-3	TRBD1	TRBV2	CAIGTGVLDTQYF	TGTGCCATTGGGACAGGGGTTTTAGATACGCAGTATTTT
once	TRBJ1-4	TRBD1	TRBV6-1	CASSGQGALEKLFF	TGTGCCAGCAGTGGGCAGGGGGCGTTGGAAAAACTGTTTTTT
.	TRBJ2-6	TRBD2	TRBV2	CASGDGGTSGANVLTF	TGTGCCAGCGGAGACGGGGGGACCTCTGGGGCCAACGTCCTGACTTTC
.	TRBJ2-7	.	TRBV6-1	CASSRQGHEQYF	TGTGCCAGCAGCCGGCAAGGCCACGAGCAGTACTTC
.	TRBJ2-1	TRBD2	TRBV4-1	CASSPSGLAAPYNEQFF	TGCGCCAGCAGCCCCTCTGGACTAGCGGCTCCCTACAATGAGCAGTTCTTC
.	TRBJ1-3	.	TRBV18	CASSPFRRQEHSGNTIYF	TGTGCCAGCTCACCATTTCGGCGTCAGGAACACTCTGGAAACACCATATATTTT
.	TRBJ1-1	.	TRBV28	CASHELREAFF	TGTGCCAGCCACGAGTTAAGGGAAGCTTTCTTT
.	TRBJ2-2	.	TRBV7-7	CASSLSRPGELFF	TGTGCCAGCAGCCTCTCGAGGCCCGGGGAGCTGTTTTTT
.	TRBJ2-7	TRBD2	TRBV30	CAWSVGLAEDYEQYF	TGTGCCTGGAGTGTAGGACTAGCGGAGGATTACGAGCAGTACTTC